The present TCR beta chain was sequenced within a study of CD8 T cells in Susac syndrome. Across the study: Among the Susac syndrome patients sequenced, over five had active disease and about eight were in remission. Findings and limits, study-wide: Clonal expansion was not seen in any Susac syndrome CD4+ T cell repertoire.

CDR3 length equals 15 residues. CDR1 SGDLS and CDR2 YYNGEE come from the germline V gene. The germline V and J ends were trimmed by 4 bases and 4 bases, with 17 bases remaining between them. Reverse transcription used roughly 0.5 to 1 ug RNA and random hexamers. immunoSEQ multiplex PCR amplified TCR beta CDR3 across 54 Vbeta, 13 Jbeta. TCRdb reprocessed the immunoSEQ multiplex PCR reads with MiXCR, giving one entry per CDR3 protein. The sample shows more than 100,000 distinct CDR3 sequences, approximately 96% of them seen only once. Comment on this clonotype: Its antigen is as yet unknown.

The sequenced material came from CD4+ T cells from PBMCs. This chain joins TRBV9 and TRBJ1-1; D may be TRBD1 (5 bases). This TCR was sampled from a human donor with Susac syndrome. The CDR3 protein is CASSPRVPWTTEAFF. The DNA of the CDR3 is TGTGCCAGCAGCCCCAGGGTTCCCTGGACCACTGAAGCTTTCTTT.